This is a list of T cell receptor beta chains from one sample in a study of T cell repertoires in cytomegalovirus infection. No antigen is known for these receptors. TCRdb recomputed calls from the reads with MiXCR, one row per CDR3 protein. Altogether about 310,000 distinct CDR3 sequences are present, around 25% being singletons, with the ten largest covering 13%. The sequencing used cultured PBMCs, collected from culture after CMV antigen stimulation. These receptors were collected from a human donor in good health (CMV status not recorded). Some clones in this sample may be carry-over from other donors' samples. CDR3s include the opening cysteine and the closing phenylalanine or tryptophan. The D gene is left open where the match is weak. The listing skips clone size in some rows; elsewhere it reads once, few, many or a size class.

clone size,D gene,V gene,J gene,CDR3 DNA,CDR3 protein
.,.,TRBV29-1,TRBJ1-1,TGCAGCGCAGAGAGGGGACCACGGAACACTGAAGCTTTCTTT,CSAERGPRNTEAFF
.,.,TRBV28,TRBJ1-5,TGTGCCAGCAGTTTCCAGCCCCAGCATTTT,CASSFQPQHF
.,.,TRBV7-2,TRBJ2-7,TGTGCCAGCAGCTTAGACCAACTCGGGGCTGAGCAGTACTTC,CASSLDQLGAEQYF
.,TRBD2,TRBV7-7,TRBJ2-1,TGTGCCAGCAGCCCTGGACTAGCGGGAGTAAGGAATGAGCAGTTCTTC,CASSPGLAGVRNEQFF
few,.,TRBV11-3,TRBJ1-2,TGTGCCAGCTCCAGGGAGGCAGTGACTAACTATGGCTACACCTTC,CASSREAVTNYGYTF
many,.,TRBV29-1,TRBJ1-4,TGCAGCGGGGTCGACGAGGGGGCAACTAATGAAAAACTGTTTTTT,CSGVDEGATNEKLFF
.,.,TRBV7-9,TRBJ1-6,TGTGCCAGCAGCTCCTATAGGTCAGATTCACCCCTCCACTTT,CASSSYRSDSPLHF
.,.,TRBV7-8,TRBJ2-1,TGTGCCAGCAGCTTAGTGCCTAGAAACAATGAGCAGTTCTTC,CASSLVPRNNEQFF
.,.,TRBV29-1,TRBJ1-3,TGCAGCGTTGAAGCAGTGGGGGCTGGAAACACCATATATTTT,CSVEAVGAGNTIYF
few,TRBD1,TRBV19,TRBJ2-5,TGTGCCAGTAGTATAGATGGAATAACAGGGGGCGTAGAGACCCAGTACTTC,CASSIDGITGGVETQYF
few,.,TRBV24-1,TRBJ1-1,TGTGCCACCAGTGATTCCACAGGGTTGGAAGCTTTCTTT,CATSDSTGLEAFF
.,.,TRBV12-3/TRBV12-4,TRBJ1-3,TGTGCCAGCAGTTTATCACAGGGAGTACGAAACACCATATATTTT,CASSLSQGVRNTIYF
few,.,TRBV6-2/TRBV6-3,TRBJ2-3,TGTGCCAGCAGTGACCGTGCGGGGCGCACAGATACGCAGTATTTT,CASSDRAGRTDTQYF
.,.,TRBV7-6,TRBJ2-1,TGTGCCAGCAGCCTCGAGCGGGACAGAAGAAACAATGAGCAGTTCTTC,CASSLERDRRNNEQFF
.,TRBD1,TRBV28,TRBJ2-5,TGTGCCAGCAGTACCCGGGACAGACGCGAAGAGACCCAGTACTTC,CASSTRDRREETQYF
.,.,TRBV20-1,TRBJ2-4,TGCAGTGCAGACCCCGGGAGAAACATTCAGTACTTC,CSADPGRNIQYF
.,.,TRBV4-2,TRBJ1-3,TGTGCCAGCAGCCAGGGGACACTCCTCTCTGGAAACACCATATATTTT,CASSQGTLLSGNTIYF
.,.,TRBV20-1,TRBJ2-3,TGCAGTGCTAGAGGTAGTCGGGCAGATACGCAGTATTTT,CSARGSRADTQYF
.,.,TRBV4-1,TRBJ1-2,TGCGCCAGCAGCCAAGACAGGGGTGCCTATGGCTACACCTTC,CASSQDRGAYGYTF
few,.,TRBV12-3/TRBV12-4,TRBJ2-2,TGTGCCAGCACCCTGAACACCGGGGAGCTGTTTTTT,CASTLNTGELFF
many,TRBD2,TRBV6-2/TRBV6-3,TRBJ2-1,TGTGCCACCCTTCAGCGGGAGCTTATCTATGAGCAGTTCTTC,CATLQRELIYEQFF
few,.,TRBV18,TRBJ2-3,TGTGCCAGCTCACCACGGGTAGATACGCAGTATTTT,CASSPRVDTQYF
.,.,TRBV11-2,TRBJ1-1,TGTGCCAGCAGCTCGACAGCCCGACGCTTGCTTCTTTTT,CASSSTARRLLLF
.,.,TRBV6-2/TRBV6-3,TRBJ2-7,TGTGCCAGCAGGGACGGGGCCTACGAGCAGTACTTC,CASRDGAYEQYF
few,TRBD1,TRBV7-6,TRBJ2-4,TGTGCCAGCAGCCTCGGACAGGGGTACAAAAACATTCAGTACTTC,CASSLGQGYKNIQYF
.,TRBD2,TRBV24-1,TRBJ2-1,TGTGCCACCAGTGGGGGGGGACTAGCGGGAGTGGAGCAGTTCTTC,CATSGGGLAGVEQFF
many,.,TRBV12-3/TRBV12-4,TRBJ1-1,TGTGCCAGCAGCTTTGGGCCGAACACTGAAGCTTTCTTT,CASSFGPNTEAFF
many,.,TRBV7-2,TRBJ1-5,TGTGCCAGCAGCAATGACCTGGGTCCGGCTCAGCCCCAGCATTTT,CASSNDLGPAQPQHF
.,.,TRBV18,TRBJ2-6,TGTGCCAGCTCACCACAAGGGTTCGGGGCCAACGTCCTGACTTTC,CASSPQGFGANVLTF
.,.,TRBV4-3,TRBJ2-3,TGCGCCAGCAGCCAGGAAGGGAGCACAGATACGCAGTATTTT,CASSQEGSTDTQYF
many,.,TRBV6-2/TRBV6-3,TRBJ2-6,TGTGCCAGCAGTTACGGGCTAGTGCATGGGGCCAACGTCCTGACTTTC,CASSYGLVHGANVLTF
.,.,TRBV5-1,TRBJ1-1,TGCGCCAGCAGCAATCAAGCTAACACTGAAGCTTTCTTT,CASSNQANTEAFF
few,.,TRBV6-2/TRBV6-3,TRBJ1-2,TGTGCCAGCAGTTACTCCGCGGGTCGTAACCTCCGCGGCTACACCTTC,CASSYSAGRNLRGYTF
few,.,TRBV2,TRBJ1-4,TGTGCCAGCAGGACGGAAAGGGGTGAAAAACTGTTTTTT,CASRTERGEKLFF
.,TRBD2,TRBV11-2,TRBJ2-5,TGTGCCAGCAGCCACGGGACTAGCGGGAGGTACCAAGAGACCCAGTACTTC,CASSHGTSGRYQETQYF
.,.,TRBV7-6,TRBJ2-1,TGTGCCAGCAGCTGGGGCGGGTTGCCCAATGAGCAGTTCTTC,CASSWGGLPNEQFF
few,.,TRBV5-1,TRBJ1-4,TGCGCCAGCAGCTTGGGGTCAATCGGAGAAAAACTGTTTTTT,CASSLGSIGEKLFF